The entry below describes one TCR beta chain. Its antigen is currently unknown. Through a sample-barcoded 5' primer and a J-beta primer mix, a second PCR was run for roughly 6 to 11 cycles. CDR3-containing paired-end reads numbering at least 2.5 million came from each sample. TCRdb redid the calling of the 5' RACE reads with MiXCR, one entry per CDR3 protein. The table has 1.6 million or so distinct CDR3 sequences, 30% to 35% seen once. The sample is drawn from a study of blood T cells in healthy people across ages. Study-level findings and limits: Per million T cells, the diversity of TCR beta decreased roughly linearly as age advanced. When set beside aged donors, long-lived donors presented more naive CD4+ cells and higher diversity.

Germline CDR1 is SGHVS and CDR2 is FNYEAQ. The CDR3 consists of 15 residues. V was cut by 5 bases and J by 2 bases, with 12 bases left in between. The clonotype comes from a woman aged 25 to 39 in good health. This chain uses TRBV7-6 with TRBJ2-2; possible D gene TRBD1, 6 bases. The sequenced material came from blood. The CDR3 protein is CASSPRGGNTGELFF. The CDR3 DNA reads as TGTGCCAGCAGCCCCCGAGGGGGAAACACCGGGGAGCTGTTTTTT.